The 11 T cell receptor beta chains listed next were all sequenced from one sample in a study of shared T cell receptors in the human thymus. TCRdb keeps only in-frame clones here, not all; method: immunoSEQ multiplex PCR. The sample has approximately 660,000 clones; 88% are singletons. This sample was also put to use in a study of human thymus T cells.

Sample: thymocytes. Receptor source: a boy under two years old with a congenital heart defect.

This rearrangement joins TRBV7-9 to TRBJ2-1, with TRBD2 identical over 13 bases. The ends lost 5 bases at V and 6 bases at J; junction bases unmatched: 10. In germline, CDR1 is SEHNR, CDR2 FQNEAQ (reference sequence). The CDR3 consists of 17 residues. CDR3 DNA: TGTGCCAGCAGCCCTGGACTAGCGGGAGAGGTCGGCAATGAGCAGTTCTTC. Translated, it gives CASSPGLAGEVGNEQFF.

This clone was seen only a few times. The chain recombines TRBV28 with TRBJ2-7; 16 nucleotides line up with TRBD2. CDR1 and CDR2 from the germline V gene are MDHEN and SYDVKM. This CDR3 has 17 residues. The V gene end was trimmed by 4 bases and the J gene end by 0 bases; junction bases not matched to a gene: 3. The CDR3 region has the DNA TGTGCCAGCAGTTCGGGACTAGCGGGAGGGCACTCCTACGAGCAGTACTTC. Its translation: CASSSGLAGGHSYEQYF. Complete variable domain (other parts from reference TRBV28 and TRBJ2-7): DVKVTQSSRYLVKRTGEKVFLECVQDMDHENMFWYRQDPGLGLRLIYFSYDVKMKEKGDIPEGYSVSREKKERFSLILESASTNQTSMYLCASSSGLAGGHSYEQYFGPGTRLTVT.

The count of this clone is one. This rearrangement joins TRBV19 to TRBJ1-5, with D possibly TRBD1 on 6 matching bases. This CDR3 has 22 residues. CDR1 is LNHDA, CDR2 SQIVND, per germline (reference sequence). Trimming removed 4 bases at V and 0 bases at J, with 31 bases between. In nucleotides, the CDR3 is TGTGCCAGTAGTAGCCAAAATTCAAACAGGGACCGGGGCGTATATAGCAATCAGCCCCAGCATTTT. Protein product: CASSSQNSNRDRGVYSNQPQHF.

The rearrangement links TRBV18 to TRBJ2-7, with TRBD2 identical over 8 bases. The CDR3 extends over 16 amino acids. Trimming removed 3 bases from V and 3 bases from J; junction bases left unmatched: 10. Germline lookup yields CDR1 KGHSH and CDR2 LQKENI. CDR3 residues: CASSPRGLAGNYEQYF. The CDR3 DNA reads TGTGCCAGCTCACCCAGAGGCTTAGCGGGAAACTACGAGCAGTACTTC.

The chain carries TRBV6-5 and TRBJ2-7; 9 bases line up with TRBD1. From germline, CDR1 is MNHEY and CDR2 SVGAGI. V lost 9 bases, J lost 2 bases, and 5 bases stayed unmatched. The CDR3 totals 13 residues. The CDR3 reads CASSRDRAYEQYF. In DNA, the CDR3 is TGTGCCAGTTCCCGGGACAGGGCCTACGAGCAGTACTTC.

The gene calls are TRBV5-5 and TRBJ2-7; perhaps TRBD1 as D (6 bases). The CDR3 spans 13 residues. Per the germline V gene, CDR1 is SGHKS and CDR2 is YYEKEE (reference sequence). Trimming left V 2 bases short and J 1 base short, with 7 bases between. CDR3 sequence reads: CASSLGQSYEQYF. The CDR3 DNA follows: TGTGCCAGCAGCTTAGGACAGTCCTACGAGCAGTACTTC.

The chain recombines TRBV28 with TRBJ2-7, with D unresolved. Germline assignment: CDR1 MDHEN and CDR2 SYDVKM. The CDR3 runs to 14 residues. Trimming stripped 6 bases from V and 5 bases from J, with 17 bases between. The CDR3 protein is CASSPKRSADEQYF. CDR3 DNA: TGTGCCAGCAGCCCAAAGCGCAGTGCGGACGAGCAGTACTTC.

The V and J genes are TRBV7-8 and TRBJ2-5; TRBD2 matches at 14 bases. V lost 4 bases and J lost 5; bases outside the gene matches: 9. The germline V gene encodes CDR1 SGHVS and CDR2 FQNEAQ. There are 17 residues in the CDR3. DNA for the CDR3: TGTGCCAGCAGCTCCAGACTAGCGGGAGGGCACTGGGAGACCCAGTACTTC. Its translation is CASSSRLAGGHWETQYF.

In DNA, the CDR3 is TGTGCCAGCAGTGACTTGGCGGGAGGGCCTCAAGAGCAGTTCTTC. As protein: CASSDLAGGPQEQFF. The chain is built from TRBV2 and TRBJ2-1; 9 nucleotides match TRBD2. The CDR3 covers 15 residues. From germline, CDR1 is SNHLY and CDR2 FYNNEI. V dropped 3 bases and J dropped 10; count of bases not matched to a gene: 10.

This clone has more than one count but fewer than ten. The chain links TRBV18 to TRBJ2-3, with D perhaps TRBD2 (6 bases). CDR3 length equals 15 residues. Germline CDR1 reads KGHSH; CDR2 reads LQKENI. V gave up 2 bases and J gave up 0 bases, with 9 bases separating them. The CDR3 protein is CASSPAGTSTDTQYF. CDR3 nucleotide sequence: TGTGCCAGCTCACCAGCAGGGACTAGCACAGATACGCAGTATTTT.

The chain couples TRBV5-4 to TRBJ2-1, with 7 bases aligning to TRBD1. Germline CDR1 is SGHNT and CDR2 is YYREEE (reference sequence). J was trimmed by 4 bases and V by 2 bases; bases with no gene match: 3. The CDR3 contains 14 residues. CDR3 protein: CASSLQGRYNEQFF. The CDR3 region has the DNA TGTGCCAGCAGCTTACAGGGGCGGTACAATGAGCAGTTCTTC.